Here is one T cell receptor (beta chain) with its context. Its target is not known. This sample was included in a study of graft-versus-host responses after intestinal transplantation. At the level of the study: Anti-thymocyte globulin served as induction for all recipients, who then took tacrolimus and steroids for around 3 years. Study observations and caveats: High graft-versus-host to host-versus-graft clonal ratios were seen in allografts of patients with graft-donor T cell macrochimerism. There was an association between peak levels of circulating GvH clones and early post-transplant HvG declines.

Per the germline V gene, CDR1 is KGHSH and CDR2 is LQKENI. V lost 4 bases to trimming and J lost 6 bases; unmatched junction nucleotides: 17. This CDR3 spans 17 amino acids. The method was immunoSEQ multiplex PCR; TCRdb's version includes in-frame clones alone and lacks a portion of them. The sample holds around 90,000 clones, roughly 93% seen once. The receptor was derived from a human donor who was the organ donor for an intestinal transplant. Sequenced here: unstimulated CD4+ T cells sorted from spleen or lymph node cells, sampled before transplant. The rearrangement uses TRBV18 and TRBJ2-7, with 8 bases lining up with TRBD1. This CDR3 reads CASSLKVVGQGGLEQYF. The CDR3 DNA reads TGTGCCAGCTCACTCAAGGTTGTCGGACAGGGAGGCCTCGAGCAGTACTTC.